This TCR beta chain was obtained from a study of blood T cell repertoires in COVID-19. Study-wide context: Specimens from acute and convalescent COVID-19 originated in the United States, Italy and Spain. In each case, the material was cDNA or gDNA derived from T cells, B-cell-depleted T cells, or PBMCs.

The CDR3 extends over 17 amino acids. J was trimmed by 0 bases and V by 3 bases; bases with no gene match: 8. Germline V gene lookup returns CDR1 LGHNA and CDR2 YSLEER. The data were produced by immunoSEQ multiplex PCR, yet TCRdb's version contains in-frame clones alone and is incomplete. The sample holds about 140,000 clones, roughly 80% seen once. The chain carries TRBV4-3 and TRBJ2-3; 8 bases are shared with TRBD2. Sequences were obtained from peripheral blood. The receptor was isolated from a woman between 50 and 59 years old with active or convalescent COVID-19. CDR3 in amino acids: CASSQSIGGGSTDTQYF. For the CDR3, the DNA is TGCGCCAGCAGCCAGTCCATCGGGGGGGGGAGCACAGATACGCAGTATTTT.